This T cell receptor (beta chain) was found in a study of post-analysis software for immune sequencing data (dated by TCRdb to between 2015 and 2017). In terms of the full investigation: The recorded disease courses included relapsing-remitting, secondary progressive and progressive-relapsing multiple sclerosis, and some patients had no subtype annotation. The patient repertoires were compared against 11 previously published healthy control repertoires obtained from donors aged roughly 6 to 28 years. A subset of samples was prepared in parallel using single-end sample barcoding, then pooled and co-amplified after Illumina adapter ligation. The study at large found these results: Strong co-clustering of samples prepared in the same batch was shown by direct clustering with F measure, prompting a batch-effect correction. Compared with controls, multiple sclerosis patients had significantly lower normalized Chao1 diversity, a finding suggesting substantial peripheral T-cell clonal expansion. The control group was slightly older than the multiple sclerosis patient group. Significantly higher frequencies in patients than in controls were found for several TRBV segments, including TRBV5-6, TRBV5-1 and TRBV20-1.

To demonstrate the VDJtools post-analysis software, TCR beta repertoires were profiled from the peripheral blood of about a dozen young patients with multiple sclerosis. The patients with multiple sclerosis were children and adolescents between about 6 and 17 years of age. This clonotype was picked up a small number of times. Its antigen remains undetermined. One base away there is no much larger clone; base qualities are not given. The germline V gene specifies SGHAT as CDR1 and FQNNGV as CDR2. The germline V end is reduced by 3 bases and the J end by 3 bases; junction bases left unmatched: 9. From cysteine to phenylalanine, the CDR3 is 16 amino acids long. The entry retains the CDR3 DNA only, 48 bases that are in frame from base 1. Libraries came from PCR. Sequencing was carried out with an Illumina HiSeq 2500. Unique molecular identifiers were incorporated into TCR beta cDNA libraries to reduce PCR and sequencing biases. Some 500,000 cDNA molecules were obtained per 1 to 10 million input T cells, so each molecule approximated one T cell. The patient libraries were prepared and sequenced with the same protocol used for the earlier healthy control dataset. Samples belonging to the same batch were prepared together, multiplexed and sequenced on a shared HiSeq lane. As for how the authors treated the data: MIGEC was used to process the raw barcoded reads, and molecular identifier groups with only a single read were discarded before consensus assembly and CDR3 extraction. Clonotype tables were post-analysed with VDJtools, and diversity was normalized by down-sampling all datasets to the smallest sample size. To correct batch-related cross-sample contamination, repertoire overlap clustering matched CDR3 amino acid sequences but not nucleotide sequences. In TCRdb, the public reads were trimmed at Q25 with fastp and aligned with MiXCR, with productive beta chains retained. Merged by CDR3 protein, the rows form single entries marked with the most common genes and DNA. TCRdb's processing, not the authors', yielded these V and J calls. This sample is represented by roughly 650,000 distinct CDR3 sequences; 55% to 70% of them were singletons. The ten largest clones represent approximately 10% of the sample.

The chain uses TRBV11-2 and TRBJ2-7; 9 central bases correspond to TRBD1. The source material was blood. The sequence derives from a girl between 2 and 10 years old with multiple sclerosis. In nucleotides, the sequence is TGTGCCAGCAGCTTCACCGGGACAGGGTCGAGCTACGAGCAGTACTTC. Its protein reads: CASSFTGTGSSYEQYF.